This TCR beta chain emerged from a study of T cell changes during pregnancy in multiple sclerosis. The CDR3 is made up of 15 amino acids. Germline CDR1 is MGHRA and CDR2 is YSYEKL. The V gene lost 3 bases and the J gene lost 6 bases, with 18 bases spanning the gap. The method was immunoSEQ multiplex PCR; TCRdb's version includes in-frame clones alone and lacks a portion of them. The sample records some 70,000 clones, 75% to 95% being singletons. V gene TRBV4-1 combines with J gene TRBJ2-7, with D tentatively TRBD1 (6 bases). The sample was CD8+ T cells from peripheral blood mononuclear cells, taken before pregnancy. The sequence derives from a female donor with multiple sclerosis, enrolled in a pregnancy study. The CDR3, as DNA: TGCGCCAGCAGCCACGAGAAGGACAGAGGGAGCGAGCAGTACTTC. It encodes CASSHEKDRGSEQYF.